Listed below are T cell receptor beta chains from one sample, sequenced in a study of blood T cells in healthy people across ages. MiXCR was run by TCRdb on the 5' RACE reads, yielding one entry per CDR3 protein. Of approximately 880,000 distinct CDR3 sequences listed, about 48% were seen once; the top ten hold roughly 13%. The specimen was blood. These receptors all come from a man aged 25-45 years in good health. Each CDR3 is given with its conserved first and last residue. A D gene is named only where the DNA matches it firmly. The listing skips clone size in some rows; elsewhere it reads once, few, many or a size class.

TRBJ1-2 | - | TRBV6-5 | - | CASRRPHAANYGYTF | TGTGCCAGCAGACGACCGCACGCAGCTAACTATGGCTACACCTTC
TRBJ1-6 | - | TRBV5-1 | - | CASSTKDNSPLHF | TGCGCCAGCAGCACCAAAGATAATTCACCCCTCCACTTT
TRBJ2-2 | few | TRBV29-1 | TRBD2 | CSVGPRGETGELFF | TGCAGCGTTGGGCCGCGGGGGGAAACCGGGGAGCTGTTTTTT
TRBJ1-5 | - | TRBV3-1 | - | CASSQFVWRTLSNQPQHF | TGTGCCAGCAGCCAATTTGTGTGGAGAACCCTTAGCAATCAGCCCCAGCATTTT
TRBJ2-2 | - | TRBV20-1 | - | CSAVSTRGAGTGELFF | TGCAGTGCTGTATCGACTCGGGGGGCGGGGACCGGGGAGCTGTTTTTT
TRBJ2-7 | - | TRBV29-1 | - | CSVSQGPSYEQYF | TGCAGCGTTAGTCAGGGCCCCTCCTACGAGCAGTACTTC
TRBJ2-7 | once | TRBV27 | TRBD1 | CASSARTGWNEQYF | TGTGCCAGCAGTGCTCGGACAGGGTGGAACGAGCAGTACTTC
TRBJ2-2 | - | TRBV6-5 | TRBD1 | CASSYSYRGLNTGELFF | TGTGCCAGCAGTTACTCCTACAGGGGGCTGAACACCGGGGAGCTGTTTTTT
TRBJ2-7 | once | TRBV4-1 | - | CASSHGTDYEQYF | TGCGCCAGCAGCCACGGGACCGACTACGAGCAGTACTTC
TRBJ1-1 | - | TRBV2 | - | CASTIPLAEAFF | TGTGCCAGCACCATACCCCTCGCCGAAGCTTTCTTT
TRBJ2-7 | - | TRBV28 | - | CASSPGETFSSYEQYF | TGTGCCAGCAGCCCTGGGGAGACATTTAGTTCCTACGAGCAGTACTTC
TRBJ2-1 | - | TRBV24-1 | - | CATSAFGVGRSLSYNEQFF | TGTGCCACCAGTGCCTTTGGTGTAGGCCGGTCACTCTCCTACAATGAGCAGTTCTTC
TRBJ2-7 | - | TRBV4-2 | TRBD2 | CASSQDTAGGQRSYEQYF | TGTGCCAGCAGCCAAGATACAGCGGGGGGGCAACGGTCCTACGAGCAGTACTTC
TRBJ1-1 | - | TRBV19 | - | CASSTMGRQTNTEAFF | TGTGCCAGTAGTACTATGGGGCGGCAGACTAACACTGAAGCTTTCTTT
TRBJ2-7 | - | TRBV12-3/TRBV12-4 | - | CASSLMGLSSNEQYF | TGTGCCAGCAGTTTAATGGGACTGTCAAGCAACGAGCAGTACTTC
TRBJ2-3 | - | TRBV3-1 | - | CASRTSDTDTQYF | TGTGCCAGCAGGACTAGTGACACAGATACGCAGTATTTT
TRBJ1-5 | many | TRBV3-1 | - | CASSPSGQEFQPQHF | TGTGCCAGCAGCCCCTCCGGGCAGGAGTTTCAGCCCCAGCATTTT
TRBJ2-1 | - | TRBV29-1 | TRBD2 | CSGQGKVTSGSAAYNEQFF | TGCAGCGGACAGGGAAAGGTGACTAGCGGGAGCGCTGCCTACAATGAGCAGTTCTTC
TRBJ2-7 | - | TRBV6-2/TRBV6-3 | - | CASSGTGPYEQYF | TGTGCCAGCAGCGGAACAGGCCCCTACGAGCAGTACTTC
TRBJ2-4 | - | TRBV18 | - | CASSPGDRLNIQYF | TGTGCCAGCTCACCGGGGGACCGCCTGAACATTCAGTACTTC
TRBJ2-7 | once | TRBV12-3/TRBV12-4 | TRBD1 | CASSPGQGADEQYF | TGTGCCAGCAGCCCGGGACAGGGGGCCGATGAGCAGTACTTC
TRBJ1-2 | once | TRBV4-3 | - | CASSQETGWNYGYTF | TGCGCCAGCAGCCAAGAAACGGGCTGGAACTATGGCTACACCTTC
TRBJ2-1 | - | TRBV6-2/TRBV6-3 | TRBD2 | CASTSAGVSSYEQFF | TGTGCCAGCACATCAGCGGGGGTCTCCTCCTACGAGCAGTTCTTC
TRBJ1-1 | - | TRBV10-3 | TRBD1 | CAIRGDSRNTEAFF | TGTGCCATCAGAGGGGACAGCCGGAACACTGAAGCTTTCTTT
TRBJ2-5 | - | TRBV7-7 | - | CASSPSSVQETQYF | TGTGCTAGCAGCCCTTCGAGCGTCCAAGAGACCCAGTACTTC
TRBJ2-5 | - | TRBV28 | TRBD1 | CASSRGQGETYF | TGTGCCAGCAGCCGAGGACAGGGGGAAACGTACTTC
TRBJ2-3 | many | TRBV20-1 | - | CSADRHDTQYF | TGCAGTGCTGACCGTCACGATACGCAGTATTTT
TRBJ2-1 | few | TRBV28 | TRBD2 | CASRITSAGLNEQFF | TGTGCCAGCAGGATAACTAGCGCGGGACTCAATGAGCAGTTCTTC
TRBJ1-6 | - | TRBV9 | TRBD1 | CASSPRDSYNSPLHF | TGTGCCAGCAGCCCCCGGGACAGCTATAATTCACCCCTCCACTTT
TRBJ2-1 | - | TRBV6-2/TRBV6-3 | TRBD2 | CASSGLAGEQFF | TGTGCCAGCAGTGGGCTAGCGGGTGAGCAGTTCTTC
TRBJ2-2 | - | TRBV12-3/TRBV12-4 | TRBD1 | CASTTGGTGELFF | TGTGCCAGTACTACAGGGGGCACCGGGGAGCTGTTTTTT
TRBJ1-1 | - | TRBV5-1 | - | CASKKDPDTEAFF | TGCGCCAGCAAGAAGGACCCCGACACTGAAGCTTTCTTT
TRBJ1-1 | - | TRBV29-1 | - | CSVVDGGFGSEAFF | TGCAGCGTTGTTGACGGGGGCTTCGGATCTGAAGCTTTCTTT
TRBJ2-5 | - | TRBV29-1 | - | CSTQGVQETQYF | TGCAGCACGCAGGGTGTCCAAGAGACCCAGTACTTC
TRBJ2-1 | - | TRBV7-2 | - | CASSLEVSRNEQFF | TGTGCCAGCAGCTTAGAGGTGTCCCGCAATGAGCAGTTCTTC
TRBJ2-5 | many | TRBV5-1 | - | CASSLAGTVETQYF | TGCGCCAGCAGCTTGGCAGGGACGGTAGAGACCCAGTACTTC
TRBJ1-4 | few | TRBV5-1 | TRBD1 | CASRRTGGDEKLFF | TGCGCCAGCAGGAGGACAGGGGGAGATGAAAAACTGTTTTTT
TRBJ1-1 | - | TRBV7-9 | - | CASSPPSTFF | TGTGCCAGCAGCCCCCCCTCAACTTTCTTT
TRBJ1-1 | - | TRBV7-9 | - | CASSLETANTEAFF | TGTGCCAGCAGCTTAGAGACAGCGAACACTGAAGCTTTCTTT